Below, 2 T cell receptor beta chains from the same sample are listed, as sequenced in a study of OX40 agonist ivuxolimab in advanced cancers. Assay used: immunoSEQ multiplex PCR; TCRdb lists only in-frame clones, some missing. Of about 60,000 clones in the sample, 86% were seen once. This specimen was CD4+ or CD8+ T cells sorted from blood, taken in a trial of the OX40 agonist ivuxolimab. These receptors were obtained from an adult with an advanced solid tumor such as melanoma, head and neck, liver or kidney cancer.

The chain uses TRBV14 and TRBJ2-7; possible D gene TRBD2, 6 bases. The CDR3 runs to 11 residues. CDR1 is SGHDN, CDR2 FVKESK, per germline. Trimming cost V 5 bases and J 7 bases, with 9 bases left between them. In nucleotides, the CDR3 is TGTGCCAGCAGCTTCGGACTAGAGCAGTACTTC. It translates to CASSFGLEQYF.

The CDR3 is CASSLYGDTQYF. The CDR3 nucleotides are TGCGCCAGCAGCTTGTATGGAGATACGCAGTATTTT. The chain has TRBV5-1 and TRBJ2-3; D gene uncertain. This CDR3 is built from 12 residues. CDR1 is SGHRS and CDR2 is YFSETQ in the germline V gene. Trimming removed 1 base from V and 5 bases from J, with 5 bases in between.